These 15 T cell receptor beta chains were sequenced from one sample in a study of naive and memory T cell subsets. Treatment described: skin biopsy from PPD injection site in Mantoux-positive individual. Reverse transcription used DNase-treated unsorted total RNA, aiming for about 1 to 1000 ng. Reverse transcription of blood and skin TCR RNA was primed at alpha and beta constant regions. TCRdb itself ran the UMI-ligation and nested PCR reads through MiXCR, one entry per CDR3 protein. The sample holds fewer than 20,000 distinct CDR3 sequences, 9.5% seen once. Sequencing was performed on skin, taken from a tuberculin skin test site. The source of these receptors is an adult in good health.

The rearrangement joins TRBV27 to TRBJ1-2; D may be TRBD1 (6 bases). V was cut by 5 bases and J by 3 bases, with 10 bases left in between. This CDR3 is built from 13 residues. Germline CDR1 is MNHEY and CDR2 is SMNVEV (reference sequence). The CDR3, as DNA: TGTGCCAGCAGTCAATCAGGGGACTATGGCTACACCTTC. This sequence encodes CASSQSGDYGYTF.

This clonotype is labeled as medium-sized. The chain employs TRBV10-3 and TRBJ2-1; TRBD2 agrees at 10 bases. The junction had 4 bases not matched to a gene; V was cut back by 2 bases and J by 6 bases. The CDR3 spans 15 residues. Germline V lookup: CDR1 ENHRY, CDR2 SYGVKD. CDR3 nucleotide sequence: TGTGCCATCAGTGAGGAGCCTAGCGGGGGCAATGAGCAGTTCTTC. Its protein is CAISEEPSGGNEQFF.

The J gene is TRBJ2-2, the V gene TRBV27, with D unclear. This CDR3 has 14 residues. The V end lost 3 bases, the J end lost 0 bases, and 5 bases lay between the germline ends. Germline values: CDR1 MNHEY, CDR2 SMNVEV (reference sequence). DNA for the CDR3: TGTGCCAGCAGTTTTATTACGAACACCGGGGAGCTGTTTTTT. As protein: CASSFITNTGELFF.

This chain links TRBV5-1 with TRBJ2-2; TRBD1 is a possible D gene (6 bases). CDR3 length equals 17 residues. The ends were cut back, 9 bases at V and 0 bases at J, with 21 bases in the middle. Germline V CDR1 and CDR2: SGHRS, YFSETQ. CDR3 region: CANRARKRLANTGELFF. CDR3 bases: TGCGCCAACAGGGCCCGGAAGCGGCTCGCGAACACCGGGGAGCTGTTTTTT.

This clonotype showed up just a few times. In DNA, the CDR3 is TGCAGTGCTAGAGATCGCCTACAGGGATTCACAGATACGCAGTATTTT. This codes for CSARDRLQGFTDTQYF. J is TRBJ2-3 and V is TRBV20-1; D is perhaps TRBD1 (6 bases). CDR3 size: 16 residues. Trimming took 0 bases from V and 2 from J, leaving 15 bases between them. CDR1 is DFQATT and CDR2 is SNEGSKA in the germline V gene (reference sequence).

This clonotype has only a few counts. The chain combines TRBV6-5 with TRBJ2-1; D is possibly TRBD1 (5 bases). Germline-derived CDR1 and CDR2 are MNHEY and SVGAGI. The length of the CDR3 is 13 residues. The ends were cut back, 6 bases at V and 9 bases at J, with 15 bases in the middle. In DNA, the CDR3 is TGTGCCAGCAGGTACGCCAGGGTTGCTGAGCAGTTCTTC. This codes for CASRYARVAEQFF.

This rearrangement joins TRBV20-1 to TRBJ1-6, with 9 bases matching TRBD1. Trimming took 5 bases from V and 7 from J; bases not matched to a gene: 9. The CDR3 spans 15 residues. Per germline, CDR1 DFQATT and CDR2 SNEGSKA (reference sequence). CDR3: CSARTGVFVNSPLHF. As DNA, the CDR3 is TGCAGTGCTCGGACAGGGGTTTTTGTCAATTCACCCCTCCACTTT.

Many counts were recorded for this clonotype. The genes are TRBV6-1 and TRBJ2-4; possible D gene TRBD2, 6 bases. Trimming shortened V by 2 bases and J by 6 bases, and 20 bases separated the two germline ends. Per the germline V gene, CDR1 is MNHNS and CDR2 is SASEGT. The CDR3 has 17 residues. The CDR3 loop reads CASSESPPGLSLNIQYF. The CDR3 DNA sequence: TGTGCCAGCAGTGAATCTCCGCCGGGACTCAGCCTAAACATTCAGTACTTC.

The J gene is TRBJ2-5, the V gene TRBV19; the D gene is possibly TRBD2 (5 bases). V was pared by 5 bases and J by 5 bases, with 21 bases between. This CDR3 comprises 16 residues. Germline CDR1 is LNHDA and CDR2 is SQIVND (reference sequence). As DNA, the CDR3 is TGTGCCAGTAGTGCCTCTTCAACCGGAGGCGAGGAGACCCAGTACTTC. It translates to CASSASSTGGEETQYF.

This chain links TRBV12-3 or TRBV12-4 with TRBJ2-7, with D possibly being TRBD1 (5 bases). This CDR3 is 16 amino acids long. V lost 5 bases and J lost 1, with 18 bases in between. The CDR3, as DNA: TGTGCCAGCAGTACCCAAATCGGGCAGGGATCCTACGAGCAGTACTTC. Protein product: CASSTQIGQGSYEQYF.

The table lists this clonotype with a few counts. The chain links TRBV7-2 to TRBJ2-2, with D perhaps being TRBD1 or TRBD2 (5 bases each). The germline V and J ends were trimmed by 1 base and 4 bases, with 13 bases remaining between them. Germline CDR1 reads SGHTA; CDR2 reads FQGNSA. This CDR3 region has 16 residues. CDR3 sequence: CASSLGGQGFTGELFF. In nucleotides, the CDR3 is TGTGCCAGCAGCTTAGGCGGGCAGGGATTCACCGGGGAGCTGTTTTTT.

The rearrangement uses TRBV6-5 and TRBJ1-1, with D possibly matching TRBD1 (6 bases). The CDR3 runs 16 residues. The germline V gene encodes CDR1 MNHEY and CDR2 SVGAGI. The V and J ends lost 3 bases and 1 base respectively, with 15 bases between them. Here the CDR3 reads CASSYLWDTKNTEAFF. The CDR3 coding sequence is TGTGCCAGCAGTTATCTTTGGGACACGAAGAACACTGAAGCTTTCTTT.

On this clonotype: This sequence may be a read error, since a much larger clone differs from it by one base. The CDR3 DNA reads as TGTGCCTGCAGCCCCCGACAGGGTGGCAACGGGGAGCTGTTTTTT. Residues: CACSPRQGGNGELFF. The rearrangement uses TRBV7-2 and TRBJ2-2; 7 bases agree with TRBD1. Germline V gene lookup returns CDR1 SGHTA and CDR2 FQGNSA. This CDR3 is built from 15 residues.

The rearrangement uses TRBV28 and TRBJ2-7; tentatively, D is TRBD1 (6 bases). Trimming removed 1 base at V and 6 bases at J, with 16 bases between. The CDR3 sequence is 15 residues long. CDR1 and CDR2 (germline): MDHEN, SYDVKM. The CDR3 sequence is CASSLLGTTASEQYF. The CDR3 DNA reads TGTGCCAGCAGTTTATTGGGGACAACGGCGAGCGAGCAGTACTTC.

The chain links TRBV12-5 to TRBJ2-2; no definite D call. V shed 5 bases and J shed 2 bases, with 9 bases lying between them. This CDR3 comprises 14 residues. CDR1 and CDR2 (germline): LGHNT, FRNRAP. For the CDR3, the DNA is TGTGCTAGTGGTGTCGAGCTAAACACCGGGGAGCTGTTTTTT. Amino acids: CASGVELNTGELFF. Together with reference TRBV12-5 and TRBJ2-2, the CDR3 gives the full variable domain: DARVTQTPRHKVTEMGQEVTMRCQPILGHNTVFWYRQTMMQGLELLAYFRNRAPLDDSGMPKDRFSAEMPDATLATLKIQPSEPRDSAVYFCASGVELNTGELFFGEGSRLTVL.